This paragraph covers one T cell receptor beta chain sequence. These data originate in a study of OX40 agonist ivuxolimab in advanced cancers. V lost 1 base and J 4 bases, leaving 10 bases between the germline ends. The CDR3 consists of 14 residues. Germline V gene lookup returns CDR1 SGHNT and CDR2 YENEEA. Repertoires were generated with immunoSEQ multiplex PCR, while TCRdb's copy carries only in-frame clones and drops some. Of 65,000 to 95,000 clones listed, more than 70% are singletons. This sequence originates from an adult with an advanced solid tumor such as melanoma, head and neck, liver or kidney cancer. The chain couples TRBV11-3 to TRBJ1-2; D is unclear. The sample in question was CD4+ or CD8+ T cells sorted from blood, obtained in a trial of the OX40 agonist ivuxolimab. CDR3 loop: CASSLVSGSYGYTF. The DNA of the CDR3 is TGTGCCAGCAGCTTAGTTTCAGGTTCCTATGGCTACACCTTC.